The 21 T cell receptor beta chains listed next were all sequenced from one sample in a study of OX40 agonist ivuxolimab in advanced cancers. Receptors were amplified or captured by the immunoSEQ multiplex PCR assay. Held by TCRdb, this immuneACCESS table contains in-frame sequences only and omits some clones. Under half of the omission traces to an unresolved V gene where checked; the cause of the rest is unknown. The sample yields around 54,000 clones; roughly 94% were counted once. The top ten hold roughly 12% of the sample. Sequences were derived from CD4+ or CD8+ T cells sorted from blood, sampled in a trial of the OX40 agonist ivuxolimab. Receptor source: an adult with an advanced solid tumor such as melanoma, head and neck, liver or kidney cancer.

This clone has only a few counts. The chain couples TRBV11-2 to TRBJ2-7; weak D call: TRBD2 (6 bases). This CDR3 has 14 amino acids. Germline-derived CDR1 and CDR2 are SGHAT and FQNNGV. Trimming removed 1 base from V and 2 bases from J, with 9 bases in between. CDR3 DNA sequence: TGTGCCAGCAGCTTAGCGGGAGTTGCCTACGAGCAGTACTTC. This translates into CASSLAGVAYEQYF.

This sequence joins TRBV6-5 and TRBJ2-3; no clear D gene. This CDR3 is 14 amino acids long. With 0 bases removed from V and 0 bases from J, the gap between germline ends came to 4 bases. Looked up from germline, CDR1 is MNHEY and CDR2 is SVGAGI. The CDR3: CASSYSGSTDTQYF. The CDR3 DNA reads TGTGCCAGCAGTTACTCGGGGAGCACAGATACGCAGTATTTT.

This sequence joins TRBV28 and TRBJ1-2, with 10 positions matching TRBD1. Germline assignment: CDR1 MDHEN and CDR2 SYDVKM. Trimming took 3 bases from V and 7 from J; bases not matched to a gene: 5. CDR3 length: 14 amino acids. The CDR3 spells CASSFGTGVGGYTF. For the CDR3, the DNA is TGTGCCAGCAGTTTCGGGACAGGGGTTGGTGGCTACACCTTC.

With regard to this clone: The identical CDR3 is also encoded by other nucleotide sequences in the sample. The chain carries TRBV15 and TRBJ2-2; D could derive from TRBD1 or TRBD2 (5 bases each). The CDR3 consists of 15 residues. Germline loops: CDR1 LNHNV, CDR2 YYDKDF (reference sequence). Trimming stripped 5 bases from V and 8 bases from J, with 18 bases between. DNA of the CDR3: TGTGCCACCAGCGAGGGGACGGTCGGCACTGGGGAGCTGTTTTTT. Its translation: CATSEGTVGTGELFF.

This chain links TRBV29-1 with TRBJ1-3; D is unclear. V gave up 2 bases and J gave up 0 bases, with 14 bases separating them. The CDR3 has 16 residues. Germline assignment: CDR1 SQVTM and CDR2 ANQGSEA. The CDR3 protein is CSVELSVSPSGNTIYF. CDR3 sequence (DNA): TGCAGCGTTGAACTTAGTGTCAGTCCCTCTGGAAACACCATATATTTT.

V gene TRBV19 combines with J gene TRBJ1-4, with D maybe TRBD1 (5 bases). Trimming removed 3 bases at V and 0 bases at J, with 11 bases between. The CDR3 has 16 amino acids. The germline CDR1 and CDR2 sequences are LNHDA and SQIVND (reference sequence). CDR3 sequence: CASSIWQGATNEKLFF. CDR3 nucleotides: TGTGCCAGTAGTATCTGGCAGGGTGCAACTAATGAAAAACTGTTTTTT.

CDR3 protein: CASSQVYLSGELFF. CDR3 coding DNA: TGCGCCAGCAGCCAAGTTTACCTCTCCGGGGAGCTGTTTTTT. This chain joins TRBV4-1 and TRBJ2-2, with D hard to call. V was pared by 1 base and J by 6 bases, with 9 bases between. The CDR3 is made up of 14 amino acids. Germline CDR1 and CDR2: MGHRA and YSYEKL.

The gene calls are TRBV6-5 and TRBJ1-1, with a tentative D call TRBD1 (5 bases). V lost 7 bases and J 5 bases, leaving 14 bases between the germline ends. CDR1 MNHEY and CDR2 SVGAGI come from the germline V gene. CDR3 size: 13 residues. The CDR3 DNA sequence: TGTGCCAGCACGAAGGTTGGGGGTACTGAAGCTTTCTTT. Its protein is CASTKVGGTEAFF.

The rearrangement links TRBV10-3 to TRBJ2-5, with 13 bases matching TRBD2. Trimming took 10 bases from V and 4 from J; bases not matched to a gene: 6. Germline values: CDR1 ENHRY, CDR2 SYGVKD. The CDR3 has 14 residues. The chain's CDR3 is CATRGLAGVETQYF. DNA for the CDR3: TGTGCCACCAGAGGACTAGCGGGAGTAGAGACCCAGTACTTC.

V gene TRBV29-1 combines with J gene TRBJ2-3; tentatively, D is TRBD1 (7 bases). V gave up 7 bases and J gave up 4 bases, with 24 bases separating them. The CDR3 contains 16 residues. Germline loops: CDR1 SQVTM, CDR2 ANQGSEA. CDR3 bases: TGCAGCGCCCGTTCCTTGACAGGGAGCGGGCCAGATACGCAGTATTTT. As protein: CSARSLTGSGPDTQYF.

The rearrangement joins TRBV2 to TRBJ1-5, with 9 bases matching TRBD1. V was clipped by 4 bases and J by 2 bases; unmatched bases: 3. CDR1 is SNHLY, CDR2 FYNNEI, per germline. This CDR3 comprises 15 residues. The CDR3 coding sequence is TGTGCCAGCAGTGTGGGACAGGGTGGCAATCAGCCCCAGCATTTT. It specifies CASSVGQGGNQPQHF.

V gene TRBV29-1 combines with J gene TRBJ2-7; D remains ambiguous. CDR1 and CDR2 (germline): SQVTM, ANQGSEA. V gave up 1 base and J gave up 3 bases, with 10 bases separating them. This CDR3 comprises 13 residues. CDR3 DNA sequence: TGCAGCGTTGAAGTAGCCGGATACTACGAGCAGTACTTC. The encoded protein is CSVEVAGYYEQYF.

V is TRBV7-9 and J is TRBJ1-1, with D hard to call. Trimming removed 2 bases from V and 1 base from J, with 14 bases in between. The CDR3 contains 16 residues. Per germline, CDR1 SEHNR and CDR2 FQNEAQ (reference sequence). The CDR3 reads CASSLSHPLGNTEAFF. CDR3 sequence (DNA): TGTGCCAGCAGCTTATCCCACCCCTTGGGGAACACTGAAGCTTTCTTT.

In this sample, this clone turned up a few times. The genes are TRBV9 and TRBJ1-1; D remains ambiguous. This CDR3 is built from 13 residues. From germline, CDR1 is SGDLS and CDR2 YYNGEE. V lost 2 bases, J lost 1 base, and 6 bases lay in between. CDR3 DNA: TGTGCCAGCAGCGTTGTTACGAACACTGAAGCTTTCTTT. The encoded protein is CASSVVTNTEAFF.

The V and J genes are TRBV28 and TRBJ1-5, with TRBD1 as a possible D gene (5 bases). V was cut by 4 bases and J by 0 bases, with 25 bases left in between. This CDR3 spans 20 amino acids. Germline CDR1 reads MDHEN; CDR2 reads SYDVKM. The CDR3 nucleotides read TGTGCCAGCAGTTCCCCCCGGGGCGTCTCTGGGGTTTATAGCAATCAGCCCCAGCATTTT. The encoded protein is CASSSPRGVSGVYSNQPQHF.

V gene TRBV27 combines with J gene TRBJ2-2; D remains ambiguous. CDR3 length equals 13 residues. CDR1 is MNHEY and CDR2 is SMNVEV in the germline V gene (reference sequence). Trimming cost V 5 bases and J 3 bases, with 7 bases left between them. The CDR3 loop reads CASSHYYTGELFF. The CDR3 DNA sequence: TGTGCCAGCAGTCACTACTACACCGGGGAGCTGTTTTTT.

V and J are TRBV4-1 and TRBJ1-2; D unclear. The CDR3 spans 16 residues. CDR1 is MGHRA and CDR2 is YSYEKL in the germline V gene. Trimming shortened V by 3 bases and J by 2 bases, and 16 bases separated the two germline ends. CDR3 protein: CASSQPLGQENYGYTF. For the CDR3, the DNA is TGCGCCAGCAGCCAGCCTTTAGGGCAGGAAAACTATGGCTACACCTTC.

The V call is TRBV28, the J call TRBJ2-5; TRBD2 matches 7 bases. This CDR3 spans 16 amino acids. The germline gives CDR1 MDHEN, CDR2 SYDVKM. The junction had 10 bases not matched to a gene; V was cut back by 3 bases and J by 3 bases. CDR3 loop: CASSFQGRSGKETQYF. As DNA, the CDR3 is TGTGCCAGCAGTTTCCAGGGACGGAGCGGGAAAGAGACCCAGTACTTC.

This chain joins TRBV28 and TRBJ2-1; D could derive from TRBD1 or TRBD2 (5 bases each). Deletions cut 2 bases from V and 3 bases from J, with 11 bases between. The CDR3 loop spans 15 amino acids. The germline CDR1 and CDR2 sequences are MDHEN and SYDVKM. CDR3 in amino acids: CASSLTGDLYNEQFF. CDR3 in DNA: TGTGCCAGCAGTTTAACCGGGGACCTCTACAATGAGCAGTTCTTC.

The rearrangement joins TRBV4-2 to TRBJ2-5; TRBD1 aligns across 7 bases. This CDR3 spans 18 amino acids. J gave up 2 bases and V 1 base, and 13 bases lay outside the gene matches. The germline gives CDR1 LGHNA, CDR2 YNFKEQ. The CDR3 is CASSQGGAGGGGQETQYF. Written as DNA, the CDR3 is TGTGCCAGCAGCCAAGGGGGCGCAGGGGGTGGTGGGCAAGAGACCCAGTACTTC.

About this clone: A clone one base away is much larger, so this may be a read error. Other nucleotide sequences in the sample specify the same CDR3. This sequence joins TRBV29-1 and TRBJ1-3; D call uncertain. CDR3 length: 14 amino acids. V lost 6 bases and J lost 1, with 13 bases in between. Looked up from germline, CDR1 is SQVTM and CDR2 is ANQGSEA. The CDR3 nucleotides are TGCAGCGTCGTTCGGGCGGCTTCTGGAAACACCATATATTTT. It codes for CSVVRAASGNTIYF.